This T cell receptor (beta chain) was identified in a study of blood T cell repertoires in COVID-19 (dated by TCRdb to 2019 to 2021). Notes on the research overall: Collaborator samples came from the United States, Italy and Spain and covered acute and convalescent phases of COVID-19. Where HLA class I and class II types were available, the types were taken from metadata supplied by the sample provider, not from assay-based typing. The prospective study material was composed of cDNA or gDNA derived from T cells, B-cell-depleted T cells, or PBMCs. The samples were drawn from the first 160 participants of the ongoing ImmuneRACE study and from 950 to 1,500 subjects provided by 6 global collaborators. The dataset comprised deeply sampled blood TCRbeta repertoires from subjects exposed to, actively infected with, or recovered from COVID-19. Sample metadata almost always included a de-identified subject ID, COVID-19 status, age in years and sex. The repertoires were made available in a free public database intended to serve as a resource for research on the immune response to SARS-CoV-2.

The germline V gene specifies KGHSH as CDR1 and LQKENI as CDR2. Reading from cysteine to phenylalanine, the CDR3 counts 13 amino acids. The sequence is cut down to CDR3 DNA, 39 bases in frame from base 1. V was cut back by 4 bases and J by 0 bases, leaving a gap of 6 bases between them. A second Seattle source provided samples from volunteer blood donors who had recovered from COVID-19. The collaborating institutions used their own protocols to collect whole blood in K2EDTA tubes. For TCRbeta analysis, collaborators shipped samples in one of three forms: frozen whole blood, isolated PBMCs, or DNA extracted from either of those sample types. TCRbeta CDR3 regions were amplified from genomic DNA by means of the immunoSEQ Assay, a bias-controlled multiplex PCR. The paper's data handling went like this. Within the assay, amplification of reference gene primers was used to estimate how many nucleated cells each sample contained. Sequence reads were collapsed and filtered to measure the absolute abundance of every unique TCRbeta CDR3 rearrangement. For each sample, productive Simpson clonality was calculated as the square root of Simpson's diversity index over productive rearrangements. TCRdb obtained this table from immuneACCESS and retained in-frame rearrangements with V and J assigned. These tables miss some clones; where compared with another copy, unresolved V genes account for less than half of the shortfall, and the remainder is unexplained. V, J and clone size derive from that table, while D and trimming were established from the DNA sequence. The sample has approximately 220,000 clones on record, 80% to 90% of them singletons. Approximately 5% of the sample rests with the top ten.

Broader findings and caveats from the paper: Clinical and demographic metadata were provided uncurated, with the amount varying by source and participant.

As concerns this clone: Its antigen target is currently unknown. No per-base quality is available; no much larger clone lies one base away. This same CDR3 is encoded by further DNA sequences in the sample.

The rearranged chain carries TRBV18 and TRBJ1-1; TRBD1 could be the D gene, as 5 bases match. Sequenced material: peripheral blood. The clonotype originates from an older woman who had recovered from COVID-19. The CDR3 reads as follows: CASSQTVNTEAFF. Read as DNA, the sequence is TGTGCCAGCTCACAGACAGTGAACACTGAAGCTTTCTTT.